The following is a TCR beta chain sequence with its context. The data were obtained in a study of cytomegalovirus exposure and HLA in healthy donors. CDR1 and CDR2 (germline): SGHTA, FQGTGA. This CDR3 contains 16 residues. V lost 5 bases to trimming and J lost 9 bases; unmatched junction nucleotides: 12. The PCR had 60 Vbeta and 13 Jbeta primers. Clones were sequenced by immunoSEQ multiplex PCR, and TCRdb holds only the in-frame ones, with some missing. The repertoire consists of roughly 120,000 clones, with 77% occurring once and the leading ten covering around 3.5%. The sample consisted of PBMCs. The sequence came from a human donor in good health. V gene TRBV7-3 combines with J gene TRBJ2-1, with 11 bases lining up with TRBD1. CDR3 bases: TGTGCCAGCAGCGTCACCGGGACAGGGGGACACCTTGAGCAGTTCTTC. It is translated as CASSVTGTGGHLEQFF.